One sample yielded the 30 T cell receptor beta chains listed below, sequenced in a study of blood T cell repertoires in COVID-19 (dated by TCRdb to the early 2020s). Library construction relied on the immunoSEQ multiplex PCR assay. Held by TCRdb, this immuneACCESS table contains in-frame sequences only and omits some clones. Under half of the omission traces to an unresolved V gene where checked; the cause of the rest is unknown. Recorded for this sample are roughly 250,000 clones; more than 85% of them occurred a single time. The ten largest clones represent over 7.5% of the sample. Sequencing used PBMCs or T cells enriched from blood (not recorded which). Source of these receptors: a man aged 35-49 years who had recovered from COVID-19.

The V gene is TRBV9, the J gene TRBJ1-2, with 12 bases identical to TRBD1. The CDR3 extends over 15 amino acids. The germline gives CDR1 SGDLS, CDR2 YYNGEE. The trim removed 0 bases at V and 8 bases at J, leaving 5 bases unmatched. CDR3 DNA: TGTGCCAGCAGCGTAGATGGGACAGGGGGCGTGGGCTACACCTTC. This sequence encodes CASSVDGTGGVGYTF.

The J gene is TRBJ1-4, the V gene TRBV19, with a tentative D call TRBD1 (5 bases). The CDR3 runs 14 residues. The ends were cut back, 3 bases at V and 7 bases at J, with 12 bases in the middle. Germline V lookup: CDR1 LNHDA, CDR2 SQIVND (reference sequence). This CDR3 is CASSISAGSEKLFF. The CDR3 coding sequence is TGTGCCAGTAGTATTTCGGCAGGGTCTGAAAAACTGTTTTTT.

This sequence joins TRBV2 and TRBJ2-5; TRBD1 is a possible D gene (6 bases). The CDR3 is 15 residues long. The V gene's germline CDR1 is SNHLY and CDR2 FYNNEI. V was clipped by 6 bases and J by 2 bases, with 16 bases between them. The CDR3 coding sequence is TGTGCCAGCAGCCCTAACCTAGGGGGTCAAGAGACCCAGTACTTC. Translation gives CASSPNLGGQETQYF.

The V call is TRBV7-3, the J call TRBJ2-3; TRBD2 matches at 8 bases. This CDR3 spans 15 amino acids. The germline V gene has CDR1 SGHTA and CDR2 FQGTGA. V was pared by 6 bases and J by 0 bases, with 5 bases of the junction left unmatched. CDR3 sequence reads: CASSYSGGSTDTQYF. CDR3 nucleotides: TGTGCCAGCAGTTACAGCGGGGGCAGCACAGATACGCAGTATTTT.

The chain has TRBV7-3 and TRBJ2-2; weak D call: TRBD1 (5 bases). The CDR3 has 14 residues. In germline, CDR1 is SGHTA, CDR2 FQGTGA. Trimming shortened V by 5 bases and J by 4 bases, and 11 bases separated the two germline ends. The CDR3 coding sequence is TGTGCCAGCAGCGCAGACAGATTCACCGGGGAGCTGTTTTTT. This gives the protein CASSADRFTGELFF.

CDR3 region: CASSEGYRGHNEQFF. The CDR3 DNA sequence: TGTGCCAGCAGTGAAGGCTACAGGGGGCACAATGAGCAGTTCTTC. The chain joins TRBV2 to TRBJ2-1; 9 bases agree with TRBD1. CDR1 is SNHLY, CDR2 FYNNEI, per germline. The CDR3 loop spans 15 amino acids. J lost 5 bases, V lost 1 base, and 3 bases had no gene match.

V gene TRBV12-3 or TRBV12-4 combines with J gene TRBJ2-5; 8 bases agree with TRBD2. This CDR3 region has 13 residues. V lost 10 bases and J lost 1; bases outside the gene matches: 5. The CDR3 coding sequence is TGTGCCACCAAACTAGCGGCCCAAGAGACCCAGTACTTC. Its protein product is CATKLAAQETQYF.

The chain couples TRBV4-1 to TRBJ1-2; TRBD1 is a possible D gene (6 bases). In germline, CDR1 is MGHRA, CDR2 YSYEKL. This CDR3 region has 14 residues. V was shortened by 0 bases and J by 2 bases, with 7 bases between the two germline ends. CDR3 DNA sequence: TGCGCCAGCAGCCAAGAGCAGGGGAACTATGGCTACACCTTC. It translates to CASSQEQGNYGYTF.

In this sample, this clone turned up once. The V and J genes are TRBV28 and TRBJ2-1, with 7 bases that match TRBD2. This CDR3 spans 15 amino acids. Germline V CDR1 and CDR2: MDHEN, SYDVKM. With 2 bases clipped from V and 4 bases from J, the junction kept 5 bases outside the gene matches. The CDR3 loop is CASSLAGADYNEQFF. CDR3 coding DNA: TGTGCCAGCAGTTTAGCGGGAGCGGATTACAATGAGCAGTTCTTC.

This chain links TRBV19 with TRBJ2-7, with 8 bases lining up with TRBD2. V gave up 1 base and J gave up 5 bases; unmatched junction bases: 7. Germline V gene data show CDR1 as LNHDA and CDR2 as SQIVND (reference sequence). There are 15 residues in the CDR3. The CDR3 bases are TGTGCCAGTAGTATAGGGAGCGGGAGTAGCCACGAGCAGTACTTC. Its protein is CASSIGSGSSHEQYF.

The rearrangement uses TRBV3-1 (or the pseudogene TRBV3-2) and TRBJ1-4; D possibly corresponds to TRBD1 (6 bases). The V end lost 2 bases, the J end lost 4 bases, and 14 bases lay between the germline ends. This CDR3 has 16 residues. CDR1 and CDR2 (germline): LGHDT, YNNKEL (reference sequence). The DNA of the CDR3 is TGTGCCAGCAGCCAACAACTGGACAGAAGTAATGAAAAACTGTTTTTT. This gives the protein CASSQQLDRSNEKLFF.

CDR3 coding DNA: TGTGCCAGCAGCTTGTCCTCCTCGGGTATGAACACTGAAGCTTTCTTT. Translated, it gives CASSLSSSGMNTEAFF. The chain links TRBV5-5 to TRBJ1-1; D is ambiguous. With 1 base removed from V and 0 bases from J, the gap between germline ends came to 13 bases. This CDR3 is 16 amino acids long. CDR1 is SGHKS, CDR2 YYEKEE, per germline (reference sequence). Filled out from reference TRBV5-5 and TRBJ1-1, the complete variable domain reads DAGVTQSPTHLIKTRGQQVTLRCSPISGHKSVSWYQQVLGQGPQFIFQYYEKEERGRGNFPDRFSARQFPNYSSELNVNALLLGDSALYLCASSLSSSGMNTEAFFGQGTRLTVV.

The genes are TRBV28 and TRBJ1-2, with unresolved D. Between the trimmed V and J ends, which lost 3 bases and 8 bases, there was a span of 10 bases. Germline CDR1 MDHEN, CDR2 SYDVKM. This CDR3 contains 12 residues. CDR3 region: CASSFNFYGYTF. Here the CDR3 DNA reads TGTGCCAGCAGTTTCAATTTCTACGGCTACACCTTC.

The CDR3 DNA sequence: TGCAGCGTTGACAGGGGGCTACGTGGCTACACCTTC. This gives the protein CSVDRGLRGYTF. The rearrangement links TRBV29-1 to TRBJ1-2, with TRBD1 matching over 8 bases. CDR1 and CDR2 (germline): SQVTM, ANQGSEA. The CDR3 spans 12 residues. Unmatched junction bases numbered 4, after V lost 3 bases and J lost 7 bases.

The chain joins TRBV10-1 to TRBJ2-2; D not resolved. The CDR3 spans 13 residues. From germline, CDR1 is WNHNN and CDR2 SYGVQD (reference sequence). V was cut by 4 bases and J by 6 bases, with 9 bases left in between. CDR3 residues: CASSVVPAGELFF. CDR3 coding DNA: TGCGCCAGCAGTGTAGTCCCGGCCGGGGAGCTGTTTTTT.

V is TRBV4-1 and J is TRBJ2-7, with D perhaps TRBD1 (5 bases). Trimming took 1 base from V and 6 from J, leaving 13 bases between them. The length of the CDR3 is 14 residues. Germline V CDR1 and CDR2: MGHRA, YSYEKL. The CDR3 DNA reads TGCGCCAGCAGCCAAGTTCACCAGGGCCGCGAGCAGTACTTC. As protein: CASSQVHQGREQYF.

In this sample, this clone turned up once. The CDR3 reads CASSYSGTAMNTEAFF. CDR3 in DNA: TGCGCCAGCAGCTATTCCGGGACAGCAATGAACACTGAAGCTTTCTTT. This chain links TRBV5-1 with TRBJ1-1; 7 bases agree with TRBD1. The J segment lost 0 bases and the V segment lost 3 bases, leaving 8 bases of the junction unmatched. Germline V lookup: CDR1 SGHRS, CDR2 YFSETQ. The CDR3 extends over 16 amino acids.

This clone was recorded only once. The rearrangement joins TRBV30 to TRBJ1-1; 9 nucleotides line up with TRBD1. The V and J ends lost 5 bases and 4 bases, in that order; junction bases with no gene match: 2. Germline lookup yields CDR1 GTSNPN and CDR2 SVGIG (reference sequence). The CDR3 has 12 amino acids. This chain's CDR3 is CAWDRGGTEAFF. The DNA of the CDR3 is TGTGCCTGGGACAGGGGGGGCACTGAAGCTTTCTTT.

CDR3 region: CASSSGVNQPQHF. In DNA, the CDR3 is TGTGCCAGCAGCTCAGGGGTCAATCAGCCCCAGCATTTT. The rearrangement links TRBV11-3 to TRBJ1-5; weak D call: TRBD1 (6 bases). Germline V lookup: CDR1 SGHNT, CDR2 YENEEA. V was trimmed by 4 bases and J by 3 bases, leaving 7 bases between them. This CDR3 spans 13 amino acids.

The rearrangement joins TRBV5-1 to TRBJ2-5; 10 bases fit TRBD1. Per germline, CDR1 SGHRS and CDR2 YFSETQ. The CDR3 is 15 residues long. J was trimmed by 4 bases and V by 1 base; bases with no gene match: 4. The CDR3, as DNA: TGCGCCAGCAGCTTGCGGACAGGGGGAGCAGAGACCCAGTACTTC. Translated: CASSLRTGGAETQYF.

The genes are TRBV5-1 and TRBJ2-2, with D possibly being TRBD2 (7 bases). V shed 0 bases and J shed 0 bases, with 12 bases lying between them. The germline CDR1 and CDR2 sequences are SGHRS and YFSETQ. The CDR3 is 17 residues long. CDR3 residues: CASSLVGGGANTGELFF. The CDR3 DNA reads TGCGCCAGCAGCTTGGTAGGGGGGGGCGCGAACACCGGGGAGCTGTTTTTT. The whole variable domain, remainder taken from reference TRBV5-1 and TRBJ2-2, is KAGVTQTPRYLIKTRGQQVTLSCSPISGHRSVSWYQQTPGQGLQFLFEYFSETQRNKGNFPGRFSGRQFSNSRSEMNVSTLELGDSALYLCASSLVGGGANTGELFFGEGSRLTVL.

The chain is built from TRBV4-3 and TRBJ2-1; 10 nucleotides agree with TRBD2. The CDR3 runs to 20 residues. Per the germline V gene, CDR1 is LGHNA and CDR2 is YSLEER. Trimming removed 2 bases from V and 6 bases from J; junction bases left unmatched: 19. The CDR3 region has the DNA TGCGCCAGCAGCCAATGGGGCCGCAGTACTAGCGGGATCGGAATCAATGAGCAGTTCTTC. Translated, it gives CASSQWGRSTSGIGINEQFF.

This rearrangement joins TRBV5-1 to TRBJ2-1; perhaps TRBD2 as D (5 bases). The V gene's germline CDR1 is SGHRS and CDR2 YFSETQ. Trimming removed 2 bases at V and 10 bases at J, with 19 bases between. The CDR3 totals 15 residues. The CDR3 sequence is CASSFSGVPTSEQFF. The CDR3 DNA is TGCGCCAGCAGCTTTTCCGGGGTCCCCACGTCGGAGCAGTTCTTC.

J is TRBJ2-3 and V is TRBV6-2 or TRBV6-3, with 7 bases lining up with TRBD1. The length of the CDR3 is 15 residues. Unmatched junction bases numbered 5, after V lost 5 bases and J lost 0 bases. Germline lookup yields CDR1 MNHEY and CDR2 SVGEGT. The CDR3 here is CASSTTGFSTDTQYF. The CDR3 nucleotides read TGTGCCAGCAGTACGACAGGGTTCAGCACAGATACGCAGTATTTT.

The chain carries TRBV9 and TRBJ2-7, with TRBD2 matching 8 bases. The ends lost 2 bases at V and 2 bases at J; junction bases unmatched: 3. Per germline, CDR1 SGDLS and CDR2 YYNGEE. There are 14 residues in the CDR3. The DNA of the CDR3 is TGTGCCAGCAGCGTCTCGGGAGGGCCCTACGAGCAGTACTTC. It translates to CASSVSGGPYEQYF.

The V and J genes are TRBV27 and TRBJ2-1; 14 bases agree with TRBD2. CDR1 is MNHEY and CDR2 is SMNVEV in the germline V gene (reference sequence). This CDR3 has 17 residues. With 4 bases clipped from V and 9 bases from J, the junction kept 11 bases outside the gene matches. CDR3 amino acids: CASSSRLAGGGWGEQFF. In nucleotides, the CDR3 is TGTGCCAGCAGTTCCCGACTAGCGGGAGGGGGCTGGGGTGAGCAGTTCTTC.

The chain recombines TRBV5-1 with TRBJ2-5; the match to TRBD2 covers 10 bases. The CDR3 runs to 16 residues. The ends lost 0 bases at V and 3 bases at J; junction bases unmatched: 5. CDR1 and CDR2 from the germline V gene are SGHRS and YFSETQ. The CDR3 coding sequence is TGCGCCAGCAGCTTGGTTAGCGGGGGGCCGAAAGAGACCCAGTACTTC. It is translated as CASSLVSGGPKETQYF.

The chain carries TRBV7-9 and TRBJ1-1; no clear D gene. Germline V lookup: CDR1 SEHNR, CDR2 FQNEAQ (reference sequence). V was shortened by 5 bases and J by 6 bases, with 13 bases between the two germline ends. The CDR3 sequence is 13 residues long. CDR3 DNA: TGTGCCAGCAGCCGAGTATCGAGGTCTGAAGCTTTCTTT. Its protein is CASSRVSRSEAFF.

This chain links TRBV6-4 with TRBJ1-3; D unresolved. Trimming pared 6 bases from V and 4 bases from J, leaving 7 bases between. Germline lookup yields CDR1 MRHNA and CDR2 SNTAGT. CDR3 length: 12 residues. The CDR3 coding sequence is TGTGCCAGCAGACTCATAGGAAACACCATATATTTT. This sequence encodes CASRLIGNTIYF.

V usage is TRBV10-3 and J usage is TRBJ1-2, with D hard to call. This CDR3 contains 14 residues. The germline gives CDR1 ENHRY, CDR2 SYGVKD. Trimming pared 8 bases from V and 8 bases from J, leaving 21 bases between. CDR3 in DNA: TGTGCCATCGGTTCAGACGTCCGGGGAAGGGGCTACACCTTC. Translated: CAIGSDVRGRGYTF.